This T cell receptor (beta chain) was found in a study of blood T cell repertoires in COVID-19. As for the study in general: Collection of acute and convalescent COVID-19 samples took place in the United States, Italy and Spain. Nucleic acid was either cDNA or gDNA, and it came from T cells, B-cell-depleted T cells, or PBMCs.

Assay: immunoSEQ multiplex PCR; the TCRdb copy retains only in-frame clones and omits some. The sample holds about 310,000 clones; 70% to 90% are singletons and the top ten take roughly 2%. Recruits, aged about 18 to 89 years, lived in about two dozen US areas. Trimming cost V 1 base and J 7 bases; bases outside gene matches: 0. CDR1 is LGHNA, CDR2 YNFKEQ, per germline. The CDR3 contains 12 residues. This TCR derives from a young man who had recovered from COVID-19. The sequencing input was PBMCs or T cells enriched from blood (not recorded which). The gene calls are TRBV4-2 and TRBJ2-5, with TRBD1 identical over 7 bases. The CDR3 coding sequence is TGTGCCAGCAGCCAAGGGACAGGGACCCAGTACTTC. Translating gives CASSQGTGTQYF.